Detailed here is one T cell receptor beta chain. The target antigen is unknown. This sample includes further DNA sequences coding for the same CDR3. Looked up from germline, CDR1 is GTSNPN and CDR2 is SVGIG (reference sequence). This CDR3 region has 11 residues. Trimming stripped 0 bases from V and 3 bases from J, with 3 bases between. The data originate from a study of cytomegalovirus exposure and HLA in healthy donors. Study results and limitations: Accurate prediction of most subjects' HLA-A and HLA-B alleles from TCR beta sequences was reported. The study put 150 or so TCR beta chains on its list as cytomegalovirus-associated. In a later analysis, V- and J-gene trimming of beta chains associated with a DCLRE1C missense variant, replicated independently.

PCR involved 60 Vbeta and 13 Jbeta primers. The repertoire was sequenced with immunoSEQ multiplex PCR; TCRdb's copy has only in-frame clones and lacks some. This table holds about 200,000 clones. Regarding donors, all were healthy bone marrow donors. The J gene is TRBJ2-7, the V gene TRBV30; D remains ambiguous. The source is a girl aged 2-10 years in good health and CMV-seropositive. Sequenced sample: PBMCs. DNA of the CDR3: TGTGCCTGGAGTGTCAGCTACGAGCAGTACTTC. Its protein product is CAWSVSYEQYF.